Sequencing of this TCR beta chain was carried out in a study of blood T cells in healthy people across ages. Study-wide results and caveats: Relative to aged donors, long-lived donors carried more naive CD4+ cells and displayed higher diversity. Conclusively comparing naive with antigen-experienced cells was impossible with unsorted PBMCs.

This CDR3 spans 13 amino acids. Trimming cost V 1 base and J 6 bases, with 7 bases left between them. Germline CDR1 reads SGHTA; CDR2 reads FQGNSA. With respect to this clonotype: Its matching antigen is unknown.

The authors ran a second PCR of roughly 6 to 12 cycles using a sample-barcoded 5' primer and a J-beta primer mix. All samples gave at least 2.5 million CDR3-containing paired-end reads. TCRdb itself ran the 5' RACE reads through MiXCR, one entry per CDR3 protein. The data hold about 760,000 distinct CDR3 sequences, with 56% observed a single time. Sequencing input: blood. The J gene is TRBJ1-5, the V gene TRBV7-2; D is ambiguous. This clonotype was sampled from a man between 40 and 49 years old in good health. The CDR3 reads CASSLGYSQPQHF. The DNA for the CDR3 is TGTGCCAGCAGCTTAGGGTACAGTCAGCCCCAGCATTTT.